The 26 T cell receptor beta chains reported below all come from one sample, sequenced in a study of quantifying T cell responses using KT2 cells. Study information: cDNA was made from DNase-treated RNA using alpha and beta constant primers.

An oligo carrying a UMI was ligated to the cDNA 3' end. The first PCR ran three to four cycles with an equimolar RC1.1 and RC1.2 beta primer mix. TCRdb re-called the UMI-ligation and nested PCR reads with MiXCR, one entry per CDR3 protein. The profile shows tens of thousands of distinct CDR3 sequences, 9% to 15% of them singletons. Input material: PBMCs spiked with cells of the T cell clone KT2. These TCRs come from a human donor.

This clonotype was observed many times. The chain couples TRBV7-9 to TRBJ2-3; D ambiguous. Trimming stripped 1 base from V and 9 bases from J, with 11 bases between. Germline-derived CDR1 and CDR2 are SEHNR and FQNEAQ (reference sequence). This CDR3 region has 13 residues. The CDR3, as DNA: TGTGCCAGCAGCTTAGTAGGGCTAGACACGCAGTATTTT. Translating gives CASSLVGLDTQYF.

This clonotype occurred many times. The chain is built from TRBV12-3 or TRBV12-4 and TRBJ2-3; D is tentatively TRBD1 or TRBD2 (6 bases each). The CDR3 sequence is 15 residues long. Trimming removed 2 bases at V and 5 bases at J, with 14 bases between. The CDR3 region has the DNA TGTGCCAGCAGTTTACGGGGGCTAGCTGGAGATACGCAGTATTTT. This translates into CASSLRGLAGDTQYF.

This sequence joins TRBV2 and TRBJ1-5, with D perhaps TRBD1 (6 bases). Trimming stripped 1 base from V and 4 bases from J, with 8 bases between. Germline V gives CDR1 SNHLY, CDR2 FYNNEI. The CDR3 length is 14 residues. This CDR3 reads CASSEGTANQPQHF. In DNA, the CDR3 is TGTGCCAGCAGTGAAGGGACAGCAAATCAGCCCCAGCATTTT.

This clonotype was seen ten or more times. V gene TRBV4-3 combines with J gene TRBJ2-3, with a tentative D call TRBD1 (6 bases). The CDR3 covers 18 residues. Trimming took 0 bases from V and 2 from J, leaving 18 bases between them. CDR1 is LGHNA and CDR2 is YSLEER in the germline V gene. CDR3 loop: CASSQDAGASSYTDTQYF. The CDR3, as DNA: TGCGCCAGCAGCCAAGATGCAGGGGCTAGCTCCTACACAGATACGCAGTATTTT.

This clonotype has ten or more counts. The chain has TRBV28 and TRBJ1-5, with 9 bases fitting TRBD1. V shed 8 bases and J 4 bases; nucleotides not matched to a gene: 3. The CDR3 consists of 13 residues. Germline CDR1 is MDHEN and CDR2 is SYDVKM. CDR3 sequence: CASYGTGNQPQHF. As DNA, the CDR3 is TGTGCCAGCTACGGGACAGGGAATCAGCCCCAGCATTTT. Combining the CDR3 with reference TRBV28 and TRBJ1-5 gives the whole variable domain DVKVTQSSRYLVKRTGEKVFLECVQDMDHENMFWYRQDPGLGLRLIYFSYDVKMKEKGDIPEGYSVSREKKERFSLILESASTNQTSMYLCASYGTGNQPQHFGDGTRLSIL.

In its sample, this clonotype was seen a few times. J is TRBJ2-3 and V is TRBV4-1; 15 bases are shared with TRBD2. This CDR3 has 18 amino acids. The V and J ends lost 4 bases and 3 bases, in that order; junction bases with no gene match: 8. Germline CDR1 reads MGHRA; CDR2 reads YSYEKL. CDR3 amino acids: CASSRFHGLAGGTDTQYF. The CDR3 DNA sequence: TGCGCCAGCAGCCGTTTCCACGGACTAGCGGGGGGGACAGATACGCAGTATTTT.

This clonotype was observed many times. V usage is TRBV7-9 and J usage is TRBJ2-7; D may be TRBD1 (5 bases). V lost 4 bases and J 6 bases, leaving 10 bases between the germline ends. This CDR3 spans 12 amino acids. Germline CDR1 SEHNR, CDR2 FQNEAQ (reference sequence). This chain's CDR3 is CASSSQVGEQYF. In nucleotides, the CDR3 is TGTGCCAGCAGCTCACAGGTCGGCGAGCAGTACTTC.

A few counts support this clonotype. The chain employs TRBV30 and TRBJ2-3, with D maybe TRBD2 (5 bases). With 4 bases removed from V and 0 bases from J, the gap between germline ends came to 11 bases. Germline V lookup: CDR1 GTSNPN, CDR2 SVGIG (reference sequence). The CDR3 is made up of 14 amino acids. As DNA, the CDR3 is TGTGCCTGGACCTCCGGGGTAAGCACAGATACGCAGTATTTT. Its translation is CAWTSGVSTDTQYF.

In this sample, this clonotype turned up a few times. This chain uses TRBV19 with TRBJ2-6; either TRBD1 or TRBD2 may supply D (5 bases each). Germline loops: CDR1 LNHDA, CDR2 SQIVND (reference sequence). The CDR3 extends over 19 amino acids. The V and J ends lost 5 bases and 0 bases respectively, with 20 bases between them. The CDR3 spells CASSFRDLTPSSGANVLTF. The CDR3 nucleotides are TGTGCCAGTAGTTTCCGGGACCTGACCCCCTCCTCTGGGGCCAACGTCCTGACTTTC.

The V gene is TRBV20-1, the J gene TRBJ1-3; D perhaps matches TRBD1 (5 bases). Per germline, CDR1 DFQATT and CDR2 SNEGSKA (reference sequence). This CDR3 is 13 amino acids long. Trimming removed 6 bases at V and 4 bases at J, with 13 bases between. The CDR3 here is CSAEGSSGNTIYF. In nucleotides, the CDR3 is TGCAGTGCAGAGGGGTCGTCCGGAAACACCATATATTTT.

This chain joins TRBV20-1 and TRBJ1-4; 7 bases are a match to TRBD1. CDR1 and CDR2 from the germline V gene are DFQATT and SNEGSKA (reference sequence). With 6 bases clipped from V and 5 bases from J, the junction kept 12 bases outside the gene matches. This CDR3 contains 15 residues. CDR3 region: CSAQSPGQLNEKLFF. The CDR3 DNA sequence: TGCAGTGCCCAATCACCGGGACAGCTGAATGAAAAACTGTTTTTT.

Comments on this clonotype: Given the absence of the conserved phenylalanine or tryptophan at the CDR3 end, a read error is likely. The chain links TRBV6-4 to TRBJ2-2, with D uncertain. This CDR3 is 15 amino acids long. Germline V lookup: CDR1 MRHNA, CDR2 SNTAGT. The V gene lost 0 bases and the J gene lost 5 bases, with 10 bases spanning the gap. The CDR3 DNA sequence: TGTGCCAGCAGTGACTCGAACTCCGTGACCGGGGAGCTGTTTTCT. It codes for CASSDSNSVTGELFS.

This clonotype was counted many times. CDR3 in DNA: TGTGCCAGCAGTTTTAGGCAGGAGACTAAAAATGAGCAGTTCTTC. This codes for CASSFRQETKNEQFF. This chain uses TRBV27 with TRBJ2-1; D perhaps matches TRBD2 (5 bases). Germline V gene sequence: CDR1 MNHEY, CDR2 SMNVEV (reference sequence). Trimming pared 3 bases from V and 7 bases from J, leaving 16 bases between. The CDR3 spans 15 residues.

This clonotype was seen repeatedly, ten times or more. V is TRBV5-6 and J is TRBJ1-1, with 7 bases that match TRBD1. Germline CDR1 reads SGHDT; CDR2 reads YYEEEE. J gave up 1 base and V 5 bases, and 2 bases lay outside the gene matches. The CDR3 spans 13 residues. In DNA form, the CDR3 reads TGTGCCAGCAGTTGGGACAGGAACACTGAAGCTTTCTTT. Protein product: CASSWDRNTEAFF.

There are many counts of this clonotype. The chain combines TRBV7-3 with TRBJ2-7, with D possibly being TRBD1 (6 bases). The germline V gene has CDR1 SGHTA and CDR2 FQGTGA. The CDR3 loop spans 18 amino acids. V lost 4 bases, J lost 2 bases, and 24 bases lay in between. The CDR3 protein is CASSSMDSPGLPPYEQYF. The CDR3 bases are TGTGCCAGCAGCTCGATGGACAGTCCCGGTTTGCCCCCCTACGAGCAGTACTTC.

This clonotype was counted many times. This chain joins TRBV9 and TRBJ1-3; D is uncertain. Germline CDR1 SGDLS, CDR2 YYNGEE. The CDR3 is 15 residues long. Trimming left V 0 bases short and J 0 bases short, with 7 bases between. CDR3 loop: CASSVDISSGNTIYF. The CDR3 DNA reads as TGTGCCAGCAGCGTAGACATTTCCTCTGGAAACACCATATATTTT.

This clonotype was found a few times. The chain couples TRBV20-1 to TRBJ1-2; weak D call: TRBD1 (5 bases). Germline assignment: CDR1 DFQATT and CDR2 SNEGSKA (reference sequence). The V end lost 0 bases, the J end lost 5 bases, and 13 bases lay between the germline ends. The CDR3 is made up of 14 amino acids. CDR3 loop: CSARDPRGVYGYTF. The CDR3 DNA reads TGCAGTGCTAGAGATCCCCGGGGGGTTTATGGCTACACCTTC.

This clonotype was counted at least ten times. V gene TRBV6-5 combines with J gene TRBJ1-2; D unresolved. The CDR3 sequence is 14 residues long. Per germline, CDR1 MNHEY and CDR2 SVGAGI. V was pared by 2 bases and J by 0 bases, with 7 bases between. This chain's CDR3 is CASSYGQTNYGYTF. The CDR3 DNA reads TGTGCCAGCAGTTACGGGCAGACTAACTATGGCTACACCTTC.

This clonotype has ten or more counts. The gene calls are TRBV18 and TRBJ2-3, with 7 bases matching TRBD1. CDR1 is KGHSH, CDR2 LQKENI, per germline. Trimming at V came to 3 bases and at J to 1 base, leaving 4 bases not matched to a gene. This CDR3 has 15 amino acids. CDR3: CASSPRQGGTDTQYF. In DNA, the CDR3 is TGTGCCAGCTCACCTCGACAGGGTGGCACAGATACGCAGTATTTT.

This clonotype was seen a handful of times. This chain joins TRBV27 and TRBJ1-5; 10 bases are shared with TRBD1. This CDR3 comprises 15 residues. CDR1 is MNHEY and CDR2 is SMNVEV in the germline V gene (reference sequence). Trimming at V came to 5 bases and at J to 4 bases, leaving 5 bases not matched to a gene. DNA of the CDR3: TGTGCCAGCAGTGGGACAGGGGCACGGAATCAGCCCCAGCATTTT. Translated, it gives CASSGTGARNQPQHF.

This clonotype was detected many times. The rearrangement uses TRBV7-2 and TRBJ2-1; D tentatively fits TRBD1 or TRBD2 (5 bases each). The CDR3 spans 12 residues. Germline V gene lookup returns CDR1 SGHTA and CDR2 FQGNSA. Trimming shortened V by 10 bases and J by 13 bases, and 20 bases separated the two germline ends. CDR3 nucleotide sequence: TGTGCCACCGGGGCCTCCCTCGGCAAACAGTTCTTC. Translating gives CATGASLGKQFF.

This clonotype was detected only a few times. A much more abundant neighbour one base away suggests this may be a read error. The CDR3 loop reads CASAGGDEANVLTF. Here the CDR3 DNA reads TGTGCCAGCGCCGGGGGGGATGAGGCCAACGTCCTGACTTTC. This chain uses TRBV6-1 with TRBJ2-6; TRBD2 aligns across 8 bases. Germline loops: CDR1 MNHNS, CDR2 SASEGT. The V segment lost 8 bases and the J segment 6 bases; nucleotides outside the gene matches: 6. The CDR3 runs 14 residues.

This clonotype was seen more than once but under ten times. The gene calls are TRBV20-1 and TRBJ2-7, with 14 bases matching TRBD2. Losses at the gene ends were 4 bases for V and 0 bases for J; bases not matched to a gene: 8. Per the germline V gene, CDR1 is DFQATT and CDR2 is SNEGSKA (reference sequence). This CDR3 spans 17 amino acids. The CDR3 spells CSANIGTSGSFSYEQYF. CDR3 nucleotides: TGCAGTGCTAACATTGGGACTAGCGGGAGCTTCTCCTACGAGCAGTACTTC.

This clonotype came up once. The rearrangement links TRBV4-1 to TRBJ1-2; possibly TRBD1 for D (5 bases). This CDR3 is 15 amino acids long. Germline CDR1 is MGHRA and CDR2 is YSYEKL. V lost 1 base, J lost 4 bases, and 13 bases lay in between. In DNA, the CDR3 is TGCGCCAGCAGCCAAGGAGGGGCCGGTGTCTATGGCTACACCTTC. Amino acids: CASSQGGAGVYGYTF.

The chain recombines TRBV20-1 with TRBJ1-5; D is unresolved. Trimming removed 4 bases at V and 2 bases at J, with 6 bases between. The CDR3 runs 12 residues. Germline V gene lookup returns CDR1 DFQATT and CDR2 SNEGSKA (reference sequence). In DNA form, the CDR3 reads TGCAGTGCTACAGGAGGCAATCAGCCCCAGCATTTT. Translation: CSATGGNQPQHF.

This clonotype was picked up many times. For the CDR3, the DNA is TGTGCCAGCAGCTCACTACGGAGTTACAATCTCGTGTTCTTC. Its translation is CASSSLRSYNLVFF. V and J are TRBV11-2 and TRBJ2-1; D unresolved. CDR3 size: 14 residues. Germline CDR1 and CDR2: SGHAT and FQNNGV. Trimming took off 4 bases at V and 15 bases at J, with 22 bases between the two ends.